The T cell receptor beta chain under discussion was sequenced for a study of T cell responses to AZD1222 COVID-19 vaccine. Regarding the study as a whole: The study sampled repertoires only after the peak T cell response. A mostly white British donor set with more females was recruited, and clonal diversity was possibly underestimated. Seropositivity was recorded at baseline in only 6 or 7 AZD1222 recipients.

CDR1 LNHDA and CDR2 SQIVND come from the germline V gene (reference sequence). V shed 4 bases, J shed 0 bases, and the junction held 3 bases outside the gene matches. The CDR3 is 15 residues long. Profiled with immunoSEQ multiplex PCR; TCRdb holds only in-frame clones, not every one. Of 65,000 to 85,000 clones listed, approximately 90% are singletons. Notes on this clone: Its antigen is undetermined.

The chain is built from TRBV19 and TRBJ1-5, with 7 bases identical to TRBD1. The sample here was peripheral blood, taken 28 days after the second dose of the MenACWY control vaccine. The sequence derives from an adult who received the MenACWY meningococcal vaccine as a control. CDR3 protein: CASSTDRNSNQPQHF. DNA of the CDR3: TGTGCCAGTAGTACGGACAGGAATAGCAATCAGCCCCAGCATTTT. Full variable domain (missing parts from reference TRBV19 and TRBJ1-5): DGGITQSPKYLFRKEGQNVTLSCEQNLNHDAMYWYRQDPGQGLRLIYYSQIVNDFQKGDIAEGYSVSREKKESFPLTVTSAQKNPTAFYLCASSTDRNSNQPQHFGDGTRLSIL.